The entry that follows covers one T cell receptor (beta chain) sequence. Antigen unknown. This sample was included in a study of blood T cells in healthy people across ages. Overall study: About one barcoded beta molecule per two T cells was captured by template switching. Study observations and caveats: The fall in TCR beta diversity per million T cells was roughly linear with age.

CDR1 is SGHTA, CDR2 FQGNSA, per germline. V lost 1 base, J lost 2 bases, and 15 bases lay in between. The CDR3 has 16 amino acids. It was approximately 10 milliliters of peripheral blood that were drawn from each donor. Per-sample PBMC isolation yielded at least 7 million cells. It was with a sample-barcoded 5' primer and a J-beta primer mix that a second PCR of roughly 7 to 12 cycles was run. TCRdb itself ran the 5' RACE reads through MiXCR, one entry per CDR3 protein. The sample comprises approximately 1,700,000 distinct CDR3 sequences, more than 35% of which are singletons, and under 25% rests with the top ten.

The chain is built from TRBV7-2 and TRBJ2-7; maybe TRBD2 (6 bases). Sequences were obtained from blood. This sequence was found in a human donor in good health. The CDR3 nucleotides are TGTGCCAGCAGCTTAGTGGAGGGAAGTTATCCCTACGAGCAGTACTTC. Translated: CASSLVEGSYPYEQYF.